The rows below give T cell receptor beta chains drawn from one sample of a study of a mutant IDH1 vaccine in newly diagnosed glioma. These receptors lack a known antigen. Only in-frame clones appear in the TCRdb table, and some are missing; sequencing was by immunoSEQ multiplex PCR. The table lists roughly 22,000 clones, 82% of them singletons. The sequencing here drew on PBMCs, taken from a glioma patient whose treatment included an IDH1 peptide vaccine. The receptors here all came from a man between 35 and 55 years old with glioma. Some clones in this sample may be carry-over from other donors' samples. Both conserved end residues are part of each CDR3. The D gene is left open where the match is weak. Rows give clone size only sometimes, using once, few, many, or a class for an expanded clone.

abundance	d_gene	v_gene	j_gene	CDR3aa	CDR3nt
.	TRBD1	TRBV18	TRBJ1-4	CASSRDRDVANEKLFF	TGTGCCAGCTCCCGGGACAGGGACGTGGCTAATGAAAAACTGTTTTTT
.	.	TRBV19	TRBJ1-6	CASSIRQANSPLHF	TGTGCCAGTAGTATCAGACAGGCGAATTCACCCCTCCACTTT
.	.	TRBV5-4	TRBJ2-3	CASSLQPGKPPDTQYF	TGTGCCAGCAGCTTGCAGCCGGGCAAACCCCCAGATACGCAGTATTTT
.	.	TRBV4-1	TRBJ1-4	CASSQDRGVEKLFF	TGCGCCAGCAGCCAAGATAGGGGGGTAGAAAAACTGTTTTTT
.	.	TRBV5-1	TRBJ1-2	CASSLTGYSGYTF	TGCGCCAGCAGCTTGACAGGGTACAGTGGCTACACCTTC
.	.	TRBV5-6	TRBJ1-4	CASRSVSGTRGEKLFF	TGTGCCAGCAGGTCAGTTTCCGGGACGCGGGGCGAAAAACTGTTTTTT
.	TRBD1	TRBV6-6	TRBJ1-5	CASSYGQGGEPQHF	TGTGCCAGCAGTTATGGACAGGGGGGAGAGCCCCAGCATTTT
.	TRBD1	TRBV5-1	TRBJ1-1	CASSSTGGANEAFF	TGCGCCAGCAGCTCGACAGGGGGCGCCAATGAAGCTTTCTTT
.	.	TRBV11-2	TRBJ1-1	CASSLDRWYTEAFF	TGTGCCAGCAGCTTAGACAGGTGGTACACTGAAGCTTTCTTT
.	.	TRBV5-1	TRBJ2-7	CASSPGLGYEQYF	TGCGCCAGCAGCCCGGGACTGGGCTACGAGCAGTACTTC
few	.	TRBV10-3	TRBJ1-2	CAISESMRLGVYGYTF	TGTGCCATCAGTGAGTCGATGCGTTTGGGGGTCTATGGCTACACCTTC
medium-sized	.	TRBV4-1	TRBJ1-1	CASSGTEAFF	TGCGCCAGCAGCGGGACAGAAGCTTTCTTT
.	TRBD1	TRBV19	TRBJ2-7	CASSIMGQAYEQYF	TGTGCCAGTAGTATAATGGGACAGGCCTACGAGCAGTACTTC
once	.	TRBV29-1	TRBJ2-7	CSTRGGDGQYF	TGCAGCACCAGGGGAGGGGACGGGCAGTACTTC
.	.	TRBV12-5	TRBJ1-1	CASGSDSDGSYTEAFF	TGTGCTAGTGGTTCCGATTCGGACGGCTCATACACTGAAGCTTTCTTT
.	.	TRBV18	TRBJ1-2	CASSPYEGANYGYTF	TGTGCCAGCTCACCTTATGAAGGAGCGAACTATGGCTACACCTTC
.	TRBD1	TRBV30	TRBJ1-5	CAWSVSTGANQPQHF	TGTGCCTGGAGTGTCTCTACAGGGGCAAATCAGCCCCAGCATTTT
.	.	TRBV4-1	TRBJ1-4	CASSQVADLSTNEKLFF	TGCGCCAGCAGCCAAGTGGCAGACCTATCAACTAATGAAAAACTGTTTTTT
.	TRBD1	TRBV9	TRBJ1-2	CASSGGTGGGYGYTF	TGTGCCAGCAGCGGAGGGACAGGGGGCGGCTATGGCTACACCTTC
.	TRBD1	TRBV4-1	TRBJ1-2	CASSQRQGSYGYTF	TGCGCCAGCAGCCAAAGACAGGGATCTTATGGCTACACCTTC
.	.	TRBV19	TRBJ1-3	CASSSSEGWDTIYF	TGTGCCAGTAGTTCCTCGGAGGGTTGGGACACCATATATTTT
.	.	TRBV7-6	TRBJ1-1	CASSPAGARVTEAFF	TGTGCCAGCAGCCCGGCGGGGGCGCGAGTCACTGAAGCTTTCTTT
.	.	TRBV2	TRBJ1-2	CASRFRVNYGYTF	TGTGCCAGTCGATTCAGGGTCAACTATGGCTACACCTTC
.	.	TRBV12-5	TRBJ1-5	CASGLDISGGNQPQHF	TGTGCTAGTGGTTTGGATATAAGCGGGGGCAATCAGCCCCAGCATTTT